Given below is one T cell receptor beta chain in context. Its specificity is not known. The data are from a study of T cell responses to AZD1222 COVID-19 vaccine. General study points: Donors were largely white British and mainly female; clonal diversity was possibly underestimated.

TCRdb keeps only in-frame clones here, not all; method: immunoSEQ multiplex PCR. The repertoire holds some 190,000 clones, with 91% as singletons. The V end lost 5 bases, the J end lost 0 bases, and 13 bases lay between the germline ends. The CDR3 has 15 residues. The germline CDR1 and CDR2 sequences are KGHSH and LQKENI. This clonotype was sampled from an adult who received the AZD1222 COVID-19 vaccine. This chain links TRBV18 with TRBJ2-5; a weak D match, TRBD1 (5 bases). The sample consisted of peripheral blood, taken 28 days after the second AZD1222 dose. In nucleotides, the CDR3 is TGTGCCAGCTCAACAAATACAGGTTACCAAGAGACCCAGTACTTC. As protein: CASSTNTGYQETQYF.